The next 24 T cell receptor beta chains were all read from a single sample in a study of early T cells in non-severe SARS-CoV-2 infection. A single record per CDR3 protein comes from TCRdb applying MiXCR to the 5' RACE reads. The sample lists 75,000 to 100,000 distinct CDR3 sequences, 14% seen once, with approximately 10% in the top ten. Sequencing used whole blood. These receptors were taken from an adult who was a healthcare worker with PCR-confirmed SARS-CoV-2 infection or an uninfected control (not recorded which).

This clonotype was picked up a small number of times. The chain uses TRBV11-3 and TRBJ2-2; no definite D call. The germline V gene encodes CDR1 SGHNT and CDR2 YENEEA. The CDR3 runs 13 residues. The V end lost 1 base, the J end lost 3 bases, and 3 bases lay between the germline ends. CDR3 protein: CASSLVYTGELFF. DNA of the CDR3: TGTGCCAGCAGCTTAGTTTACACCGGGGAGCTGTTTTTT.

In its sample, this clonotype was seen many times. CDR3 DNA sequence: TGCAGTGCTGCCGGGACGTCAGATACGCAGTATTTT. Residues: CSAAGTSDTQYF. This chain connects TRBV20-1 to TRBJ2-3; D may correspond to TRBD1 or TRBD2 (5 bases each). CDR1 is DFQATT, CDR2 SNEGSKA, per germline (reference sequence). V lost 5 bases, J lost 4 bases, and 10 bases lay in between. There are 12 residues in the CDR3.

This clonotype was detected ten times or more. DNA of the CDR3: TGTGCCAGCAGCGTCGGACAGGCTAGCTATGGCTACACCTTC. Translation: CASSVGQASYGYTF. The chain employs TRBV9 and TRBJ1-2, with TRBD1 matching 7 bases. The CDR3 runs to 14 residues. Trimming took 2 bases from V and 4 from J; bases not matched to a gene: 5. Germline CDR1 reads SGDLS; CDR2 reads YYNGEE.

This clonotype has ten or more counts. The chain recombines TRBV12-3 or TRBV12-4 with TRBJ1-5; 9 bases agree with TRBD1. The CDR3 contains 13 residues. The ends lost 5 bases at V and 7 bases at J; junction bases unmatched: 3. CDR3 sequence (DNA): TGTGCCAGCAGTGGGACAGGGCGGCAGCCCCAGCATTTT. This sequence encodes CASSGTGRQPQHF.

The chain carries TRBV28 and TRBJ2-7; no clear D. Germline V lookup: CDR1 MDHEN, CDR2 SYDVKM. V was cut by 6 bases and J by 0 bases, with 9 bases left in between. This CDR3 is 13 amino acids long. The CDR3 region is CASSRTHSYEQYF. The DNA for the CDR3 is TGTGCCAGCAGCCGTACCCACTCCTACGAGCAGTACTTC.

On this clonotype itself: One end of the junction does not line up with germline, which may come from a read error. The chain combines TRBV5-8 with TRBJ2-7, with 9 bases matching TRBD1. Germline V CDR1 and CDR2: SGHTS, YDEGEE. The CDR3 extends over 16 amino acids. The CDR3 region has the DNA TGTGCCAGCAGTTTGGGTTCCGGGACAGGGTACTACGAGCAGTACTTC. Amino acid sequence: CASSLGSGTGYYEQYF.

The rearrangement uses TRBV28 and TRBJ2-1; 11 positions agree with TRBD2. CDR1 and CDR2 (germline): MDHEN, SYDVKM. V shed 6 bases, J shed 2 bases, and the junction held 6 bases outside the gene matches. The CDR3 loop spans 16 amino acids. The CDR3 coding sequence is TGTGCCAGCAGCCCACATAGCGGGGGGGCCTACAATGAGCAGTTCTTC. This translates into CASSPHSGGAYNEQFF.

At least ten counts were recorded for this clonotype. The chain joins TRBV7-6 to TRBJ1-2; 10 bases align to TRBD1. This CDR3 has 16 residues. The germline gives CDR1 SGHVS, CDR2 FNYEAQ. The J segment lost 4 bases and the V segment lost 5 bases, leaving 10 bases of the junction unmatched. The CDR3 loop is CASSRGQGEIPYGYTF. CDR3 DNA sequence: TGTGCCAGCAGCAGAGGACAGGGGGAGATTCCCTATGGCTACACCTTC.

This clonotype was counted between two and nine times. CDR3 loop: CASTERVQGSSPYTF. The CDR3 bases are TGTGCCAGCACCGAAAGGGTACAGGGGTCGTCCCCCTACACCTTC. This chain joins TRBV6-1 and TRBJ1-2; 7 positions match TRBD1. The CDR3 extends over 15 amino acids. Germline lookup yields CDR1 MNHNS and CDR2 SASEGT. J was trimmed by 10 bases and V by 7 bases; bases with no gene match: 18.

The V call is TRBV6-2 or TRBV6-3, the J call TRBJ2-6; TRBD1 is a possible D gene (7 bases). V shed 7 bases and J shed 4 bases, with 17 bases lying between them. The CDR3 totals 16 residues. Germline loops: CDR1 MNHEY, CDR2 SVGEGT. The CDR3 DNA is TGTGCCAGCATTGCAGGGGGGATTGCAGGGGCCAACGTCCTGACTTTC. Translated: CASIAGGIAGANVLTF.

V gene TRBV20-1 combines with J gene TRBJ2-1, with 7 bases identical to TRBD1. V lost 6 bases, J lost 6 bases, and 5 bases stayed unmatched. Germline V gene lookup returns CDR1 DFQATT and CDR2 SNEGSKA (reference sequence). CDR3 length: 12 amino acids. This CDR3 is CSATDRSNEQFF. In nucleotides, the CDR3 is TGCAGTGCAACGGACAGGTCCAATGAGCAGTTCTTC.

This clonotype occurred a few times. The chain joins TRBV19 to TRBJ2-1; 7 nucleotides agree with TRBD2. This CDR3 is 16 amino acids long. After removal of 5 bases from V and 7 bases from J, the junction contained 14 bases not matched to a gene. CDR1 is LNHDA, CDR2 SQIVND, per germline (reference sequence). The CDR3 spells CASSRLGSGAGNEQFF. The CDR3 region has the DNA TGTGCCAGTAGTCGTCTTGGGAGCGGGGCTGGAAATGAGCAGTTCTTC. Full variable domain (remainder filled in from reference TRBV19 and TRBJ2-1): DGGITQSPKYLFRKEGQNVTLSCEQNLNHDAMYWYRQDPGQGLRLIYYSQIVNDFQKGDIAEGYSVSREKKESFPLTVTSAQKNPTAFYLCASSRLGSGAGNEQFFGPGTRLTVL.

CDR3 protein: CASSLMGTTYEQYF. As DNA, the CDR3 is TGTGCCAGCAGCTTAATGGGGACAACCTACGAGCAGTACTTC. V and J are TRBV7-2 and TRBJ2-7, with D tentatively TRBD1 (6 bases). V was shortened by 2 bases and J by 2 bases, with 10 bases between the two germline ends. The germline gives CDR1 SGHTA, CDR2 FQGNSA. The CDR3 runs 14 residues.

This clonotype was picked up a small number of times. CDR3 amino acids: CASSLTQLVSQYF. CDR3 in DNA: TGTGCCAGCAGCTTAACCCAATTGGTGTCGCAGTACTTC. V and J are TRBV7-8 and TRBJ2-7; the D is unclear. V was cut by 2 bases and J by 9 bases, with 14 bases left in between. This CDR3 is 13 amino acids long. Per germline, CDR1 SGHVS and CDR2 FQNEAQ.

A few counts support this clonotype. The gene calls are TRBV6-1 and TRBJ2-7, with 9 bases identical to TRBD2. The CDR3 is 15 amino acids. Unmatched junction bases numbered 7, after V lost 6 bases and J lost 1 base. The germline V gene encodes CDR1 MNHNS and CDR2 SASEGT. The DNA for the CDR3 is TGTGCCAGCAGGGAGCGGGGGGCCTCTTCCTACGAGCAGTACTTC. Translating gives CASRERGASSYEQYF.

In DNA form, the CDR3 reads TGTGCCAGCAGCCAAGGCCAGGACGAGGCCAACGTCCTGACTTTC. The encoded protein is CASSQGQDEANVLTF. The chain carries TRBV4-2 and TRBJ2-6; D is uncertain. Germline V CDR1 and CDR2: LGHNA, YNFKEQ. The CDR3 runs 15 residues. Trimming left V 1 base short and J 6 bases short, with 10 bases between.

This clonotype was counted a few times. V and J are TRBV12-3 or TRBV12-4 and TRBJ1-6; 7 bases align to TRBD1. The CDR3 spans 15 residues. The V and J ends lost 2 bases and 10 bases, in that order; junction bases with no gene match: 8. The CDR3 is CASSLRGQMGSPLHF. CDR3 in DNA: TGTGCCAGCAGTTTAAGGGGGCAAATGGGATCACCCCTCCACTTT.

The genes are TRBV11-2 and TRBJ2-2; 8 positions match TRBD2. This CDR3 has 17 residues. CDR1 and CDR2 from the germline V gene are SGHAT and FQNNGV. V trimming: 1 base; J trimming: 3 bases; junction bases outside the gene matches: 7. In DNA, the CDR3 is TGTGCCAGCAGCTTAGCTATAGCGGGGCGCGACACCGGGGAGCTGTTTTTT. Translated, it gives CASSLAIAGRDTGELFF.

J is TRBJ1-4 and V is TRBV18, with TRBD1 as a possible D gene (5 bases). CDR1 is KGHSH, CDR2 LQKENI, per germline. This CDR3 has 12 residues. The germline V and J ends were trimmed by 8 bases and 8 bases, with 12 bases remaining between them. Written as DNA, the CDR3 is TGTGCCAGCGCCCAGGGAGACGAAAAACTGTTTTTT. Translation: CASAQGDEKLFF.

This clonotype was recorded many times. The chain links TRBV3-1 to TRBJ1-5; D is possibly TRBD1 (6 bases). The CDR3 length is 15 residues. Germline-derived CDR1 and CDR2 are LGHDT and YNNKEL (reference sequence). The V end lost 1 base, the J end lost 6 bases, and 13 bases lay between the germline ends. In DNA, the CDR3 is TGTGCCAGCAGCCAAGGGGGGGCAGGGCTTCAGCCCCAGCATTTT. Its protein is CASSQGGAGLQPQHF.

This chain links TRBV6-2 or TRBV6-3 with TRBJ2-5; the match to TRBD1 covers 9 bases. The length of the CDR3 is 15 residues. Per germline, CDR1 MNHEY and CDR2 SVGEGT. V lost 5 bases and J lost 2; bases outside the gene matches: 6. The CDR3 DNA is TGTGCCAGCAGTCCAGCCGGGACAGGGCAAGAGACCCAGTACTTC. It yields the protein CASSPAGTGQETQYF.

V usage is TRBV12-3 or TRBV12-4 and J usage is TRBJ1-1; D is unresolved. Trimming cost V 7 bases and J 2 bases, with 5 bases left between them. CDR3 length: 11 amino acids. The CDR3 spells CASTLNTEAFF. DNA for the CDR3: TGTGCCAGCACACTTAACACTGAAGCTTTCTTT.

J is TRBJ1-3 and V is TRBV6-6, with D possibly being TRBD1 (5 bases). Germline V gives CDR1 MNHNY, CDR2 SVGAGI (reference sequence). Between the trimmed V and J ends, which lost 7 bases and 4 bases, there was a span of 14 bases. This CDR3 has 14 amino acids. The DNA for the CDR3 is TGTGCCAGCACCCTGGGAGGGGCGGGAAACACCATATATTTT. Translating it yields CASTLGGAGNTIYF.

CDR3 DNA: TGTGCCAGCACCCGCGCAGGGGCCGGGGAGCTGTTTTTT. It yields the protein CASTRAGAGELFF. The V and J genes are TRBV6-5 and TRBJ2-2; tentative D call: TRBD1 (6 bases). Germline loops: CDR1 MNHEY, CDR2 SVGAGI. The CDR3 consists of 13 residues. The V and J ends lost 7 bases and 6 bases respectively, with 12 bases between them.